A single sample is the source of the 30 T cell receptor beta chains below, sequenced in a study of cytomegalovirus exposure and HLA in healthy donors. The PCR made use of 60 Vbeta and 13 Jbeta primers. Here immunoSEQ multiplex PCR was the method, and the copy in TCRdb shows in-frame clones only, minus some. Of around 110,000 clones listed, roughly 77% are singletons. Sequencing was performed on PBMCs. These receptors came from a man aged 35 to 55 in good health and CMV-seronegative.

The rearrangement uses TRBV2 and TRBJ1-1; D is unclear. The germline CDR1 and CDR2 sequences are SNHLY and FYNNEI. There are 13 residues in the CDR3. V gave up 5 bases and J gave up 6 bases, with 13 bases separating them. This CDR3 is CASSRTGRSEAFF. CDR3 DNA sequence: TGTGCCAGCAGTCGTACGGGAAGGTCTGAAGCTTTCTTT.

J is TRBJ2-1 and V is TRBV6-4; D possibly corresponds to TRBD2 (5 bases). CDR3 length equals 14 residues. Trimming shortened V by 3 bases and J by 6 bases, and 12 bases separated the two germline ends. Germline CDR1 is MRHNA and CDR2 is SNTAGT. The CDR3 region has the DNA TGTGCCAGCAGTGAGGCAGGTGAGGGCAATGAGCAGTTCTTC. This sequence encodes CASSEAGEGNEQFF.

This clone was observed a single time. The rearrangement links TRBV25-1 to TRBJ1-6; the match to TRBD1 covers 9 bases. The trim removed 3 bases at V and 10 bases at J, leaving 4 bases unmatched. The CDR3 consists of 14 residues. The germline V gene has CDR1 MGHDK and CDR2 SYGVNS. The DNA of the CDR3 is TGTGCCAGCAGTGACACAGGGGGCGAATCACCCCTCCACTTT. Its translation is CASSDTGGESPLHF. The whole variable domain, filled in from reference TRBV25-1 and TRBJ1-6, reads EADIYQTPRYLVIGTGKKITLECSQTMGHDKMYWYQQDPGMELHLIHYSYGVNSTEKGDLSSESTVSRIRTEHFPLTLESARPSHTSQYLCASSDTGGESPLHFGNGTRLTVT.

The chain is built from TRBV5-1 and TRBJ1-6; 8 bases align to TRBD1. The CDR3 sequence is 14 residues long. Trimming cost V 4 bases and J 7 bases; bases outside gene matches: 4. From germline, CDR1 is SGHRS and CDR2 YFSETQ. In DNA, the CDR3 is TGCGCCAGCAGCCACGGGACAGGAAATTCACCCCTCCACTTT. Encoded protein: CASSHGTGNSPLHF.

The V gene is TRBV29-1, the J gene TRBJ1-2; 8 positions agree with TRBD1. Germline lookup yields CDR1 SQVTM and CDR2 ANQGSEA. Losses at the gene ends were 3 bases for V and 9 bases for J; bases not matched to a gene: 0. This CDR3 region has 10 residues. This CDR3 is CSVDRGRYTF. The CDR3 DNA sequence: TGCAGCGTTGACAGGGGGCGCTACACCTTC.

The chain combines TRBV19 with TRBJ2-2; TRBD1 is a possible D gene (6 bases). Trimming shortened V by 1 base and J by 7 bases, and 7 bases separated the two germline ends. The CDR3 covers 13 residues. Per the germline V gene, CDR1 is LNHDA and CDR2 is SQIVND (reference sequence). CDR3: CASSIGTVGELFF. The CDR3 DNA reads TGTGCCAGTAGTATAGGGACAGTCGGGGAGCTGTTTTTT.

The rearrangement uses TRBV5-1 and TRBJ2-7; 7 nucleotides agree with TRBD1. From germline, CDR1 is SGHRS and CDR2 YFSETQ. After removal of 1 base from V and 7 bases from J, the junction contained 8 bases not matched to a gene. This CDR3 comprises 14 residues. The CDR3 sequence: CASSLIQGREEQYF. CDR3 DNA: TGCGCCAGCAGCTTGATACAGGGGCGAGAGGAGCAGTACTTC.

Notes on this clone: The junction departs from germline at one end; a sequencing error may be responsible. This chain connects TRBV25-1 to TRBJ1-1, with D perhaps matching TRBD1 (5 bases). The CDR3 covers 13 residues. Germline values: CDR1 MGHDK, CDR2 SYGVNS. The CDR3 protein is CSSSERGGTEAFF. The CDR3 region has the DNA TGTTCCAGCAGTGAAAGGGGCGGCACTGAAGCTTTCTTT.

V and J are TRBV9 and TRBJ1-4, with unresolved D. Trimming left V 0 bases short and J 5 bases short, with 11 bases between. The CDR3 consists of 15 residues. From germline, CDR1 is SGDLS and CDR2 YYNGEE. The CDR3: CASSVGAAGNEKLFF. The CDR3 DNA reads as TGTGCCAGCAGCGTAGGGGCGGCGGGGAATGAAAAACTGTTTTTT.

The chain joins TRBV6-1 to TRBJ2-3, with 7 positions matching TRBD2. The germline gives CDR1 MNHNS, CDR2 SASEGT. Losses at the gene ends were 4 bases for V and 7 bases for J; bases not matched to a gene: 17. The CDR3 contains 17 residues. The CDR3 DNA reads as TGTGCCAGCAGTGTAGCCCTGACTAGCCGAAACTCCTATACGCAGTATTTT. Translation: CASSVALTSRNSYTQYF.

The chain combines TRBV7-8 with TRBJ2-2; 8 nucleotides align to TRBD1. J lost 7 bases, V lost 4 bases, and 5 bases had no gene match. Germline values: CDR1 SGHVS, CDR2 FQNEAQ. There are 14 residues in the CDR3. The CDR3 nucleotides are TGTGCCAGCAGCTCCAGGGGGCAGGTCGGGGAGCTGTTTTTT. Its translation: CASSSRGQVGELFF.

The chain combines TRBV7-2 with TRBJ1-5, with 8 nucleotides matching TRBD1. This CDR3 contains 18 residues. CDR1 is SGHTA and CDR2 is FQGNSA in the germline V gene. The trim removed 5 bases at V and 0 bases at J, leaving 12 bases unmatched. CDR3 amino acids: CASSRAGDRGYSNQPQHF. The CDR3, as DNA: TGTGCCAGCAGCCGGGCGGGCGACAGGGGCTATAGCAATCAGCCCCAGCATTTT.

The table lists this clone with a count of one. The CDR3 is CASSLRTGPGSYGYTF. In nucleotides, the CDR3 is TGTGCCAGCAGCTTAAGGACAGGTCCGGGTAGCTATGGCTACACCTTC. J is TRBJ1-2 and V is TRBV9; 7 bases line up with TRBD1. The V gene end was trimmed by 4 bases and the J gene end by 4 bases; junction bases not matched to a gene: 13. The CDR3 covers 16 residues. Germline assignment: CDR1 SGDLS and CDR2 YYNGEE.

The chain is built from TRBV18 and TRBJ1-1; possible D gene TRBD1, 5 bases. This CDR3 has 11 residues. Germline values: CDR1 KGHSH, CDR2 LQKENI. V was cut by 10 bases and J by 4 bases, with 10 bases left in between. CDR3 protein: CATTGGTEAFF. The CDR3 DNA reads TGTGCCACAACGGGGGGCACTGAAGCTTTCTTT. Looking up the rest from reference TRBV18 and TRBJ1-1 gives the full variable domain: NAGVMQNPRHLVRRRGQEARLRCSPMKGHSHVYWYRQLPEEGLKFMVYLQKENIIDESGMPKERFSAEFPKEGPSILRIQQVVRGDSAAYFCATTGGTEAFFGQGTRLTVV.

V and J are TRBV7-8 and TRBJ2-1, with TRBD2 identical over 7 bases. Germline CDR1 is SGHVS and CDR2 is FQNEAQ. J gave up 5 bases and V 8 bases, and 9 bases lay outside the gene matches. This CDR3 spans 14 amino acids. CDR3 DNA: TGTGCCAGCTACCCTCGGGGGGTAGACAATGAGCAGTTCTTC. This gives the protein CASYPRGVDNEQFF.

V usage is TRBV6-1 and J usage is TRBJ1-5; D is unclear. Between the trimmed V and J ends, which lost 4 bases and 0 bases, there was a span of 16 bases. The CDR3 length is 17 residues. Germline V CDR1 and CDR2: MNHNS, SASEGT. For the CDR3, the DNA is TGTGCCAGCAGTGGCCCGGGATTCGGCTATAGCAATCAGCCCCAGCATTTT. Amino acid sequence: CASSGPGFGYSNQPQHF.

This clone was counted a few times. The CDR3 loop reads CASSLSPGRSGANVLTF. The CDR3 nucleotides read TGTGCCAGCAGCTTGTCTCCAGGGCGCTCTGGGGCCAACGTCCTGACTTTC. This chain uses TRBV5-6 with TRBJ2-6; TRBD1 is a possible D gene (5 bases). The V and J ends lost 1 base and 0 bases respectively, with 11 bases between them. The CDR3 loop spans 17 amino acids. Germline assignment: CDR1 SGHDT and CDR2 YYEEEE.

This rearrangement joins TRBV6-1 to TRBJ1-6; D uncertain. The V end lost 3 bases, the J end lost 6 bases, and 12 bases lay between the germline ends. CDR1 is MNHNS, CDR2 SASEGT, per germline. CDR3 length: 15 residues. The CDR3, as DNA: TGTGCCAGCAGTGAGGTTAGATCGCCTAATTCACCCCTCCACTTT. This codes for CASSEVRSPNSPLHF.

This clone has just a few counts. The chain uses TRBV14 and TRBJ2-5, with a tentative D call TRBD1 (8 bases). Deletions cut 7 bases from V and 4 bases from J, with 10 bases between. Per the germline V gene, CDR1 is SGHDN and CDR2 is FVKESK. CDR3 size: 12 residues. The CDR3, as DNA: TGTGCCAGCAACAGGGGGGGAGAGACCCAGTACTTC. Amino acids: CASNRGGETQYF.

The rearrangement links TRBV5-6 to TRBJ1-2; 8 bases fit TRBD1. The CDR3 runs to 13 residues. CDR1 is SGHDT and CDR2 is YYEEEE in the germline V gene. V lost 4 bases, J lost 8 bases, and 7 bases stayed unmatched. The CDR3, as DNA: TGTGCCAGCAGCCGAGATAGGACAGGGGGCTACACCTTC. Its translation is CASSRDRTGGYTF.

This sequence joins TRBV15 and TRBJ2-4, with 10 bases identical to TRBD1. CDR3 length equals 15 residues. J lost 8 bases, V lost 1 base, and 5 bases had no gene match. Per germline, CDR1 LNHNV and CDR2 YYDKDF (reference sequence). CDR3 in amino acids: CATSRAGQGIHIQYF. The CDR3 bases are TGTGCCACCAGCAGAGCGGGACAGGGGATTCACATTCAGTACTTC.

The chain employs TRBV14 and TRBJ2-7; the match to TRBD1 covers 7 bases. Germline assignment: CDR1 SGHDN and CDR2 FVKESK. The CDR3 totals 15 residues. Trimming took 4 bases from V and 2 from J; bases not matched to a gene: 8. In DNA, the CDR3 is TGTGCCAGCAGCCCCGCCCGGGACAGACCCTACGAGCAGTACTTC. This encodes CASSPARDRPYEQYF. The full variable domain, with the rest looked up from reference TRBV14 and TRBJ2-7, is EAGVTQFPSHSVIEKGQTVTLRCDPISGHDNLYWYRRVMGKEIKFLLHFVKESKQDESGMPNNRFLAERTGGTYSTLKVQPAELEDSGVYFCASSPARDRPYEQYFGPGTRLTVT.

The chain combines TRBV4-2 with TRBJ1-4, with no clear D. Germline values: CDR1 LGHNA, CDR2 YNFKEQ. The V end lost 4 bases, the J end lost 2 bases, and 11 bases lay between the germline ends. The CDR3 loop spans 15 amino acids. The CDR3: CASSRNYRTNEKLFF. CDR3 nucleotide sequence: TGTGCCAGCAGCCGGAACTATAGGACTAATGAAAAACTGTTTTTT.

The chain carries TRBV5-4 and TRBJ2-2, with TRBD2 identical over 8 bases. This CDR3 is built from 16 residues. Losses at the gene ends were 4 bases for V and 4 bases for J; bases not matched to a gene: 9. Germline V lookup: CDR1 SGHNT, CDR2 YYREEE (reference sequence). CDR3 in DNA: TGTGCCAGCAGCGTGGACGGGAGGGTGACCACCGGGGAGCTGTTTTTT. It is translated as CASSVDGRVTTGELFF.

This clone was seen only a few times. V usage is TRBV7-2 and J usage is TRBJ2-5, with 9 bases fitting TRBD2. There are 15 residues in the CDR3. Germline trimming cut 5 bases from V and 5 bases from J; bases unmatched to any gene: 9. Germline V gene lookup returns CDR1 SGHTA and CDR2 FQGNSA. CDR3 region: CASSPIAGEGETQYF. The CDR3 DNA sequence: TGTGCCAGCAGCCCTATAGCGGGGGAGGGGGAGACCCAGTACTTC.

This clone was seen a few times. The chain carries TRBV5-5 and TRBJ1-1; D may be TRBD1 (6 bases). Trimming cost V 4 bases and J 1 base, with 11 bases left between them. The CDR3 totals 14 residues. CDR1 and CDR2 from the germline V gene are SGHKS and YYEKEE (reference sequence). CDR3 residues: CASSPGGQNTEAFF. CDR3 sequence (DNA): TGTGCCAGCAGCCCTGGGGGCCAGAACACTGAAGCTTTCTTT.

This chain uses TRBV7-9 with TRBJ2-7, with 7 bases identical to TRBD1. The V and J ends lost 5 bases and 5 bases, in that order; junction bases with no gene match: 15. The CDR3 loop spans 16 amino acids. Germline CDR1 reads SEHNR; CDR2 reads FQNEAQ (reference sequence). Here the CDR3 DNA reads TGTGCCAGCAGCCCATTGACGGGGCGACAGGGAAACGAGCAGTACTTC. Translated: CASSPLTGRQGNEQYF.

The chain combines TRBV7-2 with TRBJ2-3; no clear D gene. This CDR3 has 11 residues. V was pared by 5 bases and J by 10 bases, with 10 bases between. Germline V lookup: CDR1 SGHTA, CDR2 FQGNSA. CDR3 nucleotide sequence: TGTGCCAGCAGCCCCCGAGGTGCGCAGTATTTT. It encodes CASSPRGAQYF. Full variable domain (missing parts from reference TRBV7-2 and TRBJ2-3): GAGVSQSPSNKVTEKGKDVELRCDPISGHTALYWYRQSLGQGLEFLIYFQGNSAPDKSGLPSDRFSAERTGGSVSTLTIQRTQQEDSAVYLCASSPRGAQYFGPGTRLTVL.

The chain recombines TRBV15 with TRBJ2-3; 8 nucleotides match TRBD1. This CDR3 comprises 16 residues. V was clipped by 2 bases and J by 0 bases; unmatched bases: 4. Germline assignment: CDR1 LNHNV and CDR2 YYDKDF (reference sequence). In DNA, the CDR3 is TGTGCCACCAGCAGAAACCGACAGGGGAGCACAGATACGCAGTATTTT. Amino acids: CATSRNRQGSTDTQYF.

This chain uses TRBV10-1 with TRBJ2-5, with D tentatively TRBD2 (5 bases). The CDR3 consists of 13 residues. From germline, CDR1 is WNHNN and CDR2 SYGVQD (reference sequence). Deletions cut 4 bases from V and 0 bases from J, with 6 bases between. CDR3: CASSAGNQETQYF. The CDR3 DNA is TGCGCCAGCAGTGCGGGGAACCAAGAGACCCAGTACTTC.